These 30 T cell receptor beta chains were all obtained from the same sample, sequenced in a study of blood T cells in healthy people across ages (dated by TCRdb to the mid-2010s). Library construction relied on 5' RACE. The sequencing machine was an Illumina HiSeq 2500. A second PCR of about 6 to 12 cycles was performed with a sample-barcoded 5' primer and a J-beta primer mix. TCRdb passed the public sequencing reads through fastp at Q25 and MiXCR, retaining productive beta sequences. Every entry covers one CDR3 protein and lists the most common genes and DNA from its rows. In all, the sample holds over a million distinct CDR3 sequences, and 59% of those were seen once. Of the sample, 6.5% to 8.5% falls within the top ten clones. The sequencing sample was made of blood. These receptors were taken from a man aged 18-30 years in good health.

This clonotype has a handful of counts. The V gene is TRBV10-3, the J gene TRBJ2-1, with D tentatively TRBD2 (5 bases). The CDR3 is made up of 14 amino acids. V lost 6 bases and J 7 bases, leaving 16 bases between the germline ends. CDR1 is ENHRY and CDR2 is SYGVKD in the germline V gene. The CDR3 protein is CAIRDSPGRNEQFF. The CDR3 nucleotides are TGTGCCATCAGAGACTCCCCGGGAAGGAATGAGCAGTTCTTC.

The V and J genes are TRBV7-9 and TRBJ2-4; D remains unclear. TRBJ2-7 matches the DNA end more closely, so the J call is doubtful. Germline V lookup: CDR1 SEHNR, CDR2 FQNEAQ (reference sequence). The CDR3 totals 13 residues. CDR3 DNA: TGTGCCAGCAGCGTAGGTGTGAAATACGAGCAGTACTTC. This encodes CASSVGVKYEQYF.

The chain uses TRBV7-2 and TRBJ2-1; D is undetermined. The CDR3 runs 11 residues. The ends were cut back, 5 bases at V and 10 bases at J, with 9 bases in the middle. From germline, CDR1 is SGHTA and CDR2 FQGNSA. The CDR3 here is CASSSNLEQFF. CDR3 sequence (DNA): TGTGCCAGCAGCAGTAACCTAGAGCAGTTCTTC.

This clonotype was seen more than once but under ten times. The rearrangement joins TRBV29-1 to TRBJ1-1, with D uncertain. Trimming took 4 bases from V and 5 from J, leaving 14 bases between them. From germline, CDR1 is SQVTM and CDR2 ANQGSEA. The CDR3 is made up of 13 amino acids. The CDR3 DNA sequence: TGCAGCGTTGGACTCCGCATGGGGACTGAAGCTTTCTTT. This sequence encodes CSVGLRMGTEAFF. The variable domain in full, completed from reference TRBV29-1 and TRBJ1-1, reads SAVISQKPSRDICQRGTSLTIQCQVDSQVTMMFWYRQQPGQSLTLIATANQGSEATYESGFVIDKFPISRPNLTFSTLTVSNMSPEDSSIYLCSVGLRMGTEAFFGQGTRLTVV.

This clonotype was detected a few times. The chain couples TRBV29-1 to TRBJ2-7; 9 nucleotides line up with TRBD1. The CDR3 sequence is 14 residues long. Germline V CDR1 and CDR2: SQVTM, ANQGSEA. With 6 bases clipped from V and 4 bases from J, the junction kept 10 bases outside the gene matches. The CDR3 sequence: CSVKVGTGLYEQYF. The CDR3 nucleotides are TGCAGCGTCAAAGTCGGGACAGGGTTGTACGAGCAGTACTTC.

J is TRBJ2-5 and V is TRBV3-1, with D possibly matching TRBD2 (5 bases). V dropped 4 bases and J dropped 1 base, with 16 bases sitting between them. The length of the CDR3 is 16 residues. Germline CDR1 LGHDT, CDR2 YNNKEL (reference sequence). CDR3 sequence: CASSPSPADPQETQYF. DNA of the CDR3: TGTGCCAGCAGCCCCAGCCCAGCGGACCCCCAAGAGACCCAGTACTTC.

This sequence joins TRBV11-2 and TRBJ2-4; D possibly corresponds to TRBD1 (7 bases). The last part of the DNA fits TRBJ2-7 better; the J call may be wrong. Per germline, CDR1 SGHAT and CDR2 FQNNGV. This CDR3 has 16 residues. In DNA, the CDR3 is TGTGCCAGCAGCTTAGTTGGTCAGGGGGGAACCTACGAGCAGTACTTC. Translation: CASSLVGQGGTYEQYF.

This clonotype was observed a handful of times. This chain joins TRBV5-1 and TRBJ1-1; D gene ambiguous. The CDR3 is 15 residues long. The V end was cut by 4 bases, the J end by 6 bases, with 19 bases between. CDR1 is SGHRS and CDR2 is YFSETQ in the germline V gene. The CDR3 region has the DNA TGCGCCAGCAGCCCCGGCCCCCAGCCGGACGCTGAAGCTTTCTTT. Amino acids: CASSPGPQPDAEAFF.

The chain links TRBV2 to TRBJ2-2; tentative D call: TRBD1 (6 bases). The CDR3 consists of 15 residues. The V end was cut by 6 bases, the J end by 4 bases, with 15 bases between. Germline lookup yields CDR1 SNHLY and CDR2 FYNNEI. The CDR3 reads CASRGDRQSTGELFF. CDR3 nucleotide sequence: TGTGCCAGCAGGGGAGACAGGCAGAGCACCGGGGAGCTGTTTTTT.

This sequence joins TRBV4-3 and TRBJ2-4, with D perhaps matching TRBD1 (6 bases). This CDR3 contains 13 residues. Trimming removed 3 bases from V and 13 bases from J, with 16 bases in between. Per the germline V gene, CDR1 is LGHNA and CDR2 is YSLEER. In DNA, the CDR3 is TGCGCCAGCAGCCACGGAACAGGGTTTGAGCAGTACTTC. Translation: CASSHGTGFEQYF.

The CDR3 bases are TGTGCCAGCAGTGAATTACCCCATTACACTCCCTTAAACACTGAAGCTTTCTTT. Amino acid sequence: CASSELPHYTPLNTEAFF. The chain carries TRBV2 and TRBJ1-1; D is ambiguous. With 2 bases removed from V and 2 bases from J, the gap between germline ends came to 21 bases. The CDR3 spans 18 residues. The germline V gene has CDR1 SNHLY and CDR2 FYNNEI. The complete variable domain, with remaining parts taken from reference TRBV2 and TRBJ1-1, reads EPEVTQTPSHQVTQMGQEVILRCVPISNHLYFYWYRQILGQKVEFLVSFYNNEISEKSEIFDDQFSVERPDGSNFTLKIRSTKLEDSAMYFCASSELPHYTPLNTEAFFGQGTRLTVV.

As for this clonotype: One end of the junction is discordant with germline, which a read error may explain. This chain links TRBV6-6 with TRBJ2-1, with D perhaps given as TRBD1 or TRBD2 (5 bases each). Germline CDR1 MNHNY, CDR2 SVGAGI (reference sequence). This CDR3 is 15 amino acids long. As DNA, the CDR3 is TGTGTCAGCCAACCCTCGGGACCCTCCTACAATGAGCAGTTCTTC. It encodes CVSQPSGPSYNEQFF.

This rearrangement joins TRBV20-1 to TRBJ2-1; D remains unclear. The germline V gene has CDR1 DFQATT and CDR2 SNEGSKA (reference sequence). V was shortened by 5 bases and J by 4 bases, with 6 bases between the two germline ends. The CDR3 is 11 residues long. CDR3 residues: CSACAYNEQFF. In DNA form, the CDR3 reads TGCAGTGCTTGCGCGTACAATGAGCAGTTCTTC.

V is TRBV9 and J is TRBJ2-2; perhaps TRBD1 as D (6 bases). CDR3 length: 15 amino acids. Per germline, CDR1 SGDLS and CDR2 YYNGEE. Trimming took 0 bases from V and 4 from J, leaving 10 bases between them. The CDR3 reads CASSVVGASTGELFF. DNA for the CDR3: TGTGCCAGCAGCGTAGTGGGGGCGAGCACCGGGGAGCTGTTTTTT.

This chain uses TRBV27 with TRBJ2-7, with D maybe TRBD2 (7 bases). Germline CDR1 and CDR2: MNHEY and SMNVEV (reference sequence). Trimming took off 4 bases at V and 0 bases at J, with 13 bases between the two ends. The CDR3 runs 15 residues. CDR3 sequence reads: CASSSWEGDSYEQYF. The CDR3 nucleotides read TGTGCCAGCAGTTCCTGGGAGGGGGACTCCTACGAGCAGTACTTC.

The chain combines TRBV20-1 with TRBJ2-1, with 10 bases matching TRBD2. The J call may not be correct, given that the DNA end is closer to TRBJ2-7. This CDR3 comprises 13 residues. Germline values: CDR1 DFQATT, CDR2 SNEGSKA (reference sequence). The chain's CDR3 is CSAEAGGLDGQYF. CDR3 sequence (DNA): TGCAGTGCTGAAGCGGGGGGGCTGGACGGGCAGTACTTC.

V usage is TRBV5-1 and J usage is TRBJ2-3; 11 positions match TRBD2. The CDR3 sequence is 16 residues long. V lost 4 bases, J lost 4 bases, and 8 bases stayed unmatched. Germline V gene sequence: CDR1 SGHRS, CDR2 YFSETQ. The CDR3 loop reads CASSLTTSGVADTQYF. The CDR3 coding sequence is TGCGCCAGCAGCCTGACGACTAGCGGGGTGGCAGATACGCAGTATTTT.

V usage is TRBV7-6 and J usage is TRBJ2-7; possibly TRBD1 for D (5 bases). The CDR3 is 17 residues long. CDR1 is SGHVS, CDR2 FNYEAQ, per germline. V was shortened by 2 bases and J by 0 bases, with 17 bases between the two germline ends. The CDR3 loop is CASSLRGAGQSSYEQYF. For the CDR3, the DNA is TGTGCCAGCAGCTTAAGAGGCGCAGGGCAGAGCTCCTACGAGCAGTACTTC.

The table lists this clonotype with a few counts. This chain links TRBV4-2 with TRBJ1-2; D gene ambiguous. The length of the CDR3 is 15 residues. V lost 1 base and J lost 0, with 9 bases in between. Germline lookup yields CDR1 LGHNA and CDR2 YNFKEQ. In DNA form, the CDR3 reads TGTGCCAGCAGCCAAGGCCCTGGGACTAACTATGGCTACACCTTC. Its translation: CASSQGPGTNYGYTF.

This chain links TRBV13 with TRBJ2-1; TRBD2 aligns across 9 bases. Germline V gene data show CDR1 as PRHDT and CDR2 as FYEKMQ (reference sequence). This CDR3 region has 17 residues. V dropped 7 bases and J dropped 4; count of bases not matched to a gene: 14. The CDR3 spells CASTEEPGLAFYNEQFF. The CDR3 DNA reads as TGTGCCAGCACCGAAGAGCCGGGACTAGCATTTTACAATGAGCAGTTCTTC. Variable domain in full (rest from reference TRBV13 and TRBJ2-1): AAGVIQSPRHLIKEKRETATLKCYPIPRHDTVYWYQQGPGQDPQFLISFYEKMQSDKGSIPDRFSAQQFSDYHSELNMSSLELGDSALYFCASTEEPGLAFYNEQFFGPGTRLTVL.

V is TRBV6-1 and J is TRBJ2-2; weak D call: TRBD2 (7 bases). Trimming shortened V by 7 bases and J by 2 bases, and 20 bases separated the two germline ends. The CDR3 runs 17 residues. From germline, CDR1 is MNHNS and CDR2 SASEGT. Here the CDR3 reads CASNPSRGAVNTGELFF. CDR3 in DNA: TGTGCCAGCAACCCTTCCCGGGGGGCGGTAAACACCGGGGAGCTGTTTTTT.

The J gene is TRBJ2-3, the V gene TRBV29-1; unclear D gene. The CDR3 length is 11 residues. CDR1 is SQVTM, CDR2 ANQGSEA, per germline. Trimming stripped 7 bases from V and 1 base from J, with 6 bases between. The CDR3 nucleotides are TGCAGCGGGACCCGCACAGATACGCAGTATTTT. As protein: CSGTRTDTQYF.

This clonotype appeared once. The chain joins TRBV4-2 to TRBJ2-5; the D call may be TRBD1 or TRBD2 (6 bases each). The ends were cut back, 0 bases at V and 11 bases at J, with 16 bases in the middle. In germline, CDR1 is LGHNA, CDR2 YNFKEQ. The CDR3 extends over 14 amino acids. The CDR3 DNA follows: TGTGCCAGCAGCCAAGACAACAGGGCTCGGGAGCAGTACTTC. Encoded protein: CASSQDNRAREQYF.

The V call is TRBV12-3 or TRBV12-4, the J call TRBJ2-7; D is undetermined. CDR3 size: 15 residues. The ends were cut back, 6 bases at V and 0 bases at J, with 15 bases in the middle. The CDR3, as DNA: TGTGCCAGCAGAGTAACTGGCGCCTACTCCTACGAGCAGTACTTC. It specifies CASRVTGAYSYEQYF.

The CDR3 protein is CSAPIAGQRNEKLFF. Here the CDR3 DNA reads TGCAGTGCTCCTATCGCGGGACAGAGAAATGAAAAACTGTTTTTT. The chain has TRBV20-1 and TRBJ1-4; TRBD1 agrees at 7 bases. This CDR3 is 15 amino acids long. Germline CDR1 reads DFQATT; CDR2 reads SNEGSKA (reference sequence). Trimming removed 5 bases from V and 5 bases from J; junction bases left unmatched: 11.

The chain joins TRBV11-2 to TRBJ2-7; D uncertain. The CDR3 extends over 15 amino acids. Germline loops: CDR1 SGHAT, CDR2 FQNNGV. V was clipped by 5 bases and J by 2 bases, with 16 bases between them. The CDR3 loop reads CASSPVQAATYEQYF. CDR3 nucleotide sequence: TGTGCCAGCAGCCCGGTTCAGGCGGCCACCTACGAGCAGTACTTC.

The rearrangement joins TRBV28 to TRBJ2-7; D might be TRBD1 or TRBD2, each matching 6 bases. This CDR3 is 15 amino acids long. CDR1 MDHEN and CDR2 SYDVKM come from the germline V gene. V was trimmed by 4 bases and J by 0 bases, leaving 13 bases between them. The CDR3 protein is CASSWRGASSYEQYF. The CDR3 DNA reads TGTGCCAGCAGTTGGAGGGGGGCGAGCTCCTACGAGCAGTACTTC.

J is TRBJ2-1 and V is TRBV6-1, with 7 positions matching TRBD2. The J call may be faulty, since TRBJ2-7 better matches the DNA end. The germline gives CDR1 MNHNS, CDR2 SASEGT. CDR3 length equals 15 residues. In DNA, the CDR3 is TGTGCCAGCAGCGCGCTAGCGGACACCCACAATGAGCAGTACTTC. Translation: CASSALADTHNEQYF.

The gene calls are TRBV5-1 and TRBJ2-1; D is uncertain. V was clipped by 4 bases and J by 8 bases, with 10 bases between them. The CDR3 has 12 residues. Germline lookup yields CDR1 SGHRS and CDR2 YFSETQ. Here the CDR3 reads CASSPAVDEQFF. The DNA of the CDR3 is TGCGCCAGCAGCCCCGCGGTGGATGAGCAGTTCTTC.

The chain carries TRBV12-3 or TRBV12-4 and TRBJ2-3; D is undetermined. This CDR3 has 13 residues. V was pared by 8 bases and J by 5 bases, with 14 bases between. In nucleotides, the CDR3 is TGTGCCAGCTCGGACCTAGTCGGAGATACGCAGTATTTT. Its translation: CASSDLVGDTQYF.